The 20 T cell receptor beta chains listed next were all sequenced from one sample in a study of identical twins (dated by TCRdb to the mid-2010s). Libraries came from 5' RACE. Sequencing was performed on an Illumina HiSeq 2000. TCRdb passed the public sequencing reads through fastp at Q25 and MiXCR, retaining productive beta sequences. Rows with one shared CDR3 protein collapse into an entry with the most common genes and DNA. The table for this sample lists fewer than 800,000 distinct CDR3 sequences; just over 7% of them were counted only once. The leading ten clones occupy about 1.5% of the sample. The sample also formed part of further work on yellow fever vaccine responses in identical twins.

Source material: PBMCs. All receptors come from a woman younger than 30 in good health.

The CDR3 reads CASSLTRQVSYEQYF. CDR3 DNA sequence: TGTGCCAGCTCACTAACGCGACAGGTCTCCTACGAGCAGTACTTC. V usage is TRBV18 and J usage is TRBJ2-7; D is perhaps TRBD1 (6 bases). Germline V CDR1 and CDR2: KGHSH, LQKENI. This CDR3 has 15 residues. V lost 4 bases to trimming and J lost 0 bases, with 13 bases between them.

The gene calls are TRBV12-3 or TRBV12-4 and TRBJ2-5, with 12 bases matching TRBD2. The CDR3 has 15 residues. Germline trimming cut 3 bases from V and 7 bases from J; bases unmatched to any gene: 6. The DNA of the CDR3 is TGTGCCAGCAGTTTTCTAGCGGGAGGGCCGGGGACCCAGTACTTC. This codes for CASSFLAGGPGTQYF.

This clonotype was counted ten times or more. CDR3 protein: CASSLGDRGSDTQYF. CDR3 coding DNA: TGTGCCAGCAGTTTGGGAGACAGGGGGTCAGATACGCAGTATTTT. The J gene is TRBJ2-3, the V gene TRBV27, with 9 positions matching TRBD1. The V and J ends lost 3 bases and 4 bases, in that order; junction bases with no gene match: 5. Germline V gene sequence: CDR1 MNHEY, CDR2 SMNVEV (reference sequence). The CDR3 is 15 amino acids.

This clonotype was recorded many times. The CDR3 here is CAISAQGGSSYNEQFF. In DNA, the CDR3 is TGTGCCATCAGCGCCCAGGGGGGAAGCTCCTACAATGAGCAGTTCTTC. The rearrangement joins TRBV10-3 to TRBJ2-1, with D tentatively TRBD1 (7 bases). Germline assignment: CDR1 ENHRY and CDR2 SYGVKD. The CDR3 consists of 16 residues. Between the trimmed V and J ends, which lost 6 bases and 0 bases, there was a span of 15 bases.

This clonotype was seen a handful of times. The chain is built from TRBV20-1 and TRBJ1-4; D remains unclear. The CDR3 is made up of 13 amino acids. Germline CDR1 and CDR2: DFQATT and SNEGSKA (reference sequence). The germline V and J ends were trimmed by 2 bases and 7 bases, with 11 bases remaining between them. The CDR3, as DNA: TGCAGTGCTAGATTCCTTCGTGGTGAAAAACTGTTTTTT. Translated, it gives CSARFLRGEKLFF.

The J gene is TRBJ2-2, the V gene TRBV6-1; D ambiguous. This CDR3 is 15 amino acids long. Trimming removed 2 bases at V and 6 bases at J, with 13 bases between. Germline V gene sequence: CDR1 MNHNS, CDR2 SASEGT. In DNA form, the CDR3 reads TGTGCCAGCAGTGAAACCCCGATCGACGCCGGGGAGCTGTTTTTT. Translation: CASSETPIDAGELFF.

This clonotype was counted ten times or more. The CDR3 reads CSARGHTINEQFF. The DNA of the CDR3 is TGCAGTGCTAGGGGACACACCATCAATGAGCAGTTCTTC. J is TRBJ2-1 and V is TRBV20-1; perhaps TRBD1 as D (6 bases). CDR3 length: 13 residues. Germline loops: CDR1 DFQATT, CDR2 SNEGSKA (reference sequence). The germline V and J ends were trimmed by 3 bases and 6 bases, with 12 bases remaining between them.

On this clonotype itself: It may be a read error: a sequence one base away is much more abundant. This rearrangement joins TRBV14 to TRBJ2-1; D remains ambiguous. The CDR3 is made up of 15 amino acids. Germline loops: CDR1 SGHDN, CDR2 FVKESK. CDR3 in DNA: TGTGCCAGCAGCCAAGAGTACCGACTCTACGATGAGCAGTTCTTC. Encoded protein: CASSQEYRLYDEQFF.

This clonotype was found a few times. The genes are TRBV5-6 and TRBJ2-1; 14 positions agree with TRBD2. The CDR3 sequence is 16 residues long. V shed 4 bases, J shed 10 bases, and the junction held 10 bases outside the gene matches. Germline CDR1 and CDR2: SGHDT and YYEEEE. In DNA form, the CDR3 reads TGTGCCAGCAGCCAGTTGGGACTAGCGGGAGTTCGGGAGCAGTTCTTC. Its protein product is CASSQLGLAGVREQFF.

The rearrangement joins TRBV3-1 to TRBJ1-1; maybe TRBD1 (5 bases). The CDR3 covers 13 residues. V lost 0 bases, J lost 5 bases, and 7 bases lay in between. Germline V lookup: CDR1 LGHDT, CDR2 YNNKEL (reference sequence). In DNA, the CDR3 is TGTGCCAGCAGCCAAGAGGGGGAAACTGAAGCTTTCTTT. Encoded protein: CASSQEGETEAFF.

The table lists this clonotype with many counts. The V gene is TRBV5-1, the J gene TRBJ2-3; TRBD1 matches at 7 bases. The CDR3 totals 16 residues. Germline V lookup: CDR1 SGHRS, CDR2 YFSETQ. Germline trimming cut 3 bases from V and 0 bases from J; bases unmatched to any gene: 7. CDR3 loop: CASSSSGDSSTDTQYF. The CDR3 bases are TGCGCCAGCAGCTCCTCTGGGGACAGTAGCACAGATACGCAGTATTTT. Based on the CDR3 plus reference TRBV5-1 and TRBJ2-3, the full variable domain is KAGVTQTPRYLIKTRGQQVTLSCSPISGHRSVSWYQQTPGQGLQFLFEYFSETQRNKGNFPGRFSGRQFSNSRSEMNVSTLELGDSALYLCASSSSGDSSTDTQYFGPGTRLTVL.

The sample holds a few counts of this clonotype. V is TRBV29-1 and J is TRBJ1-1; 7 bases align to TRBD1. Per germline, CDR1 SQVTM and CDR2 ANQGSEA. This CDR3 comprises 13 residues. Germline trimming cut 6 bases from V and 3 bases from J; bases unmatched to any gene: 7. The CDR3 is CSVEQGRDTEAFF. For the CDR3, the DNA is TGCAGCGTGGAACAGGGGAGAGACACTGAAGCTTTCTTT. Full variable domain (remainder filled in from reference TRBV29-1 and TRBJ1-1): SAVISQKPSRDICQRGTSLTIQCQVDSQVTMMFWYRQQPGQSLTLIATANQGSEATYESGFVIDKFPISRPNLTFSTLTVSNMSPEDSSIYLCSVEQGRDTEAFFGQGTRLTVV.

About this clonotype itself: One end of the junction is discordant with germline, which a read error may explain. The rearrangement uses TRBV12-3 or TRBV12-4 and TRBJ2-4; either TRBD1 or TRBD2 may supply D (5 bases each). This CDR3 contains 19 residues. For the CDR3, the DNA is TGTACCAGCAGTTTAGCGCGCGTGGATGGGGCTCGAGCCAAAAACATTCAGTACTTC. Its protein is CTSSLARVDGARAKNIQYF.

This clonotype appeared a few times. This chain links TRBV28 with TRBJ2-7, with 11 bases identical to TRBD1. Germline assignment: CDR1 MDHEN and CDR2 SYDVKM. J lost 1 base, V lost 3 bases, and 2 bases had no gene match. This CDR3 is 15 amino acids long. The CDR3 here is CASSFGTGGSYEQYV. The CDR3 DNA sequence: TGTGCCAGCAGTTTCGGGACAGGGGGTTCCTACGAGCAGTACGTC.

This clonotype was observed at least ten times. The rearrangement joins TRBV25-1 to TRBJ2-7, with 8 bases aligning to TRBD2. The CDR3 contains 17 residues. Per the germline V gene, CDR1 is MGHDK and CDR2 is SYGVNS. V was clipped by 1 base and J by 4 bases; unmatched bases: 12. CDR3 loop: CASSESGRLASVYEQYF. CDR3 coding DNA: TGTGCCAGCAGTGAATCTGGCCGACTAGCGTCTGTTTACGAGCAGTACTTC.

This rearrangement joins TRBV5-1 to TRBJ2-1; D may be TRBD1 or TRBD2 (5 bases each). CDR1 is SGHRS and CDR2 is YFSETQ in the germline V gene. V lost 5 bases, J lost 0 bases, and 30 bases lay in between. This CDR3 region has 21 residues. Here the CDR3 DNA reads TGCGCCAGCAGTTACCCCAGCGAGGGAGTCCTTACAGGTTTCTCCTACAATGAGCAGTTCTTC. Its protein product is CASSYPSEGVLTGFSYNEQFF. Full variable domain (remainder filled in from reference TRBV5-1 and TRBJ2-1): KAGVTQTPRYLIKTRGQQVTLSCSPISGHRSVSWYQQTPGQGLQFLFEYFSETQRNKGNFPGRFSGRQFSNSRSEMNVSTLELGDSALYLCASSYPSEGVLTGFSYNEQFFGPGTRLTVL.

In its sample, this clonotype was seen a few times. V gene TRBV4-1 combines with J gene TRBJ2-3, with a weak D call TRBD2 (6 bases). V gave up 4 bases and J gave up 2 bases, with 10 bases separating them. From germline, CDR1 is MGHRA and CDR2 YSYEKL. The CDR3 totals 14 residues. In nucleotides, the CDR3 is TGCGCCAGCAGCCCGACTAGGAACACAGATACGCAGTATTTT. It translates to CASSPTRNTDTQYF.

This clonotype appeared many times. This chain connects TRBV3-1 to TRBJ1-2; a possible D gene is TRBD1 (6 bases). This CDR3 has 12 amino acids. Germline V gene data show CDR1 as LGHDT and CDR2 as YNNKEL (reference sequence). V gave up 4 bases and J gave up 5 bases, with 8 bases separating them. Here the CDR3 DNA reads TGTGCCAGCAGCCGGGGGGCTTATGGCTACACCTTC. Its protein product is CASSRGAYGYTF.

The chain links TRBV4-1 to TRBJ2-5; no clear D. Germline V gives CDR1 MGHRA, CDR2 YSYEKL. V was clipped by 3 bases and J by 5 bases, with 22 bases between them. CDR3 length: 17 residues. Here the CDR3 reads CASSHLDGRLRMETQYF. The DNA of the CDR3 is TGCGCCAGCAGCCACCTGGACGGGCGGCTACGTATGGAGACCCAGTACTTC.

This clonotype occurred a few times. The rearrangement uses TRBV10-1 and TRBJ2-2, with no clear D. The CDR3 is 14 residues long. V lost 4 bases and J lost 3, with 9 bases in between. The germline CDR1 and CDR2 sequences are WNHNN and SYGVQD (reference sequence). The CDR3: CASSGHRDTGELFF. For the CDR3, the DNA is TGCGCCAGCAGTGGACACAGAGACACCGGGGAGCTGTTTTTT.